This T cell receptor beta chain was identified in a study of T cell clonality in common variable immunodeficiency (dated by TCRdb to about 2015). General conclusions and limits of the study: Healthy controls shared more TCRbeta clones with each other than CVID subjects shared among themselves (p < 0.0001). Despite equal DNA input, controls averaged roughly 80,000 unique sequences per sample versus about 30,000 in CVID samples. Correlations of repertoire features with clinical complications were constrained by heterogeneity among patients within the CVID cohort. TCRbeta clonality was higher in CVID subjects than in healthy controls (t-test p = 0.018), and the increase was most characteristic of about a third of subjects. According to the authors, figuring out what caused the increased clonality in CVID would require sequencing the repertoires of T cell subpopulations. Fewer deletions and N-nucleotide insertions were reportedly observed in CVID TCRbeta sequences, and highly modified clones with 13 or more V deletions were reportedly absent from CVID TCRbeta sequences.

For sequencing, equivalent amounts of genomic DNA were input from CVID and control samples. For every sample, a 60 bp segment covering the rearranged TCRbeta CDR3 region was amplified and then sequenced. TCRbeta amplification used the immunoSEQ assay, a bias-corrected multiplex PCR with high-throughput sequencing. The authors' pipeline ran thus. Each unique nucleotide sequence was treated as a clone and annotated with V, D and J genes, copy number and frequency. Sequences were labeled productive if in frame, and non-productive if out of frame or containing stop codons. As previously described, clonality was calculated on the basis of Shannon's entropy. The predicted amino acid sequences of productive clones were used to derive the mean CDR3 Kyte-Doolittle hydropathy. Using the R hclust function, scaled V gene usage was clustered hierarchically with Manhattan distance and complete linkage. To assess clone sharing by CDR3 amino acid sequence, 12 repertoires per group were resampled over 100 rounds. Repertoires were searched for approximately 70 published EBV-specific and 245 published CMV-specific TCRbeta sequences. After a couple of CVID samples that produced fewer than 10,000 sequences were dropped from the analysis, around 40 CVID repertoires remained. TCRdb holds this immuneACCESS table with in-frame rearrangements only. Some clones are missing; in checked studies, unresolved V genes explain under half, and the rest has no known cause. V and J calls and clone size come straight from that table; D and trimming were deduced from the DNA. For this sample the table reports 7,100 or so clones, with no clone seen just once. The biggest ten clones account for approximately 5% of the sample.

Taken from the germline V gene (reference sequence), the CDR1 and CDR2 loops are SEHNR and FQNEAQ. V lost 0 bases and J lost 5 bases, and the count of bases not matched to a germline gene is 3. Inclusive of the bounding cysteine and phenylalanine, the CDR3 is 14 residues long. Of the CDR3's DNA, 33 bases were read; they are in frame from base 1. Standard criteria, namely reduction of serum IgG, IgA and/or IgM below the normal range together with specific antibody deficiency, were applied for the diagnosis of CVID. The CVID group comprised 45 or so subjects, 15 female and approximately 29 male, aged roughly 8 to 65 years with a mean age of around 40. Predominantly Caucasian heritage was noted among both the CVID patients and the healthy controls. All CVID subjects had received replacement immunoglobulin therapy for at least one year at the time of study participation. No CVID subject was ill or taking immunomodulatory or immunosuppressive medication when blood was collected. Heparinized peripheral whole blood samples of roughly 5 to 9 ml were obtained from each donor. Genomic DNA from adults with common variable immune deficiency (CVID) and from healthy adult controls was used for sequencing of TCRbeta CDR3 repertoires. Diluted blood was subjected to density centrifugation over Hypaque 1077 or Ficoll-Paque for isolation of peripheral blood mononuclear cells. Genomic DNA was obtained from unsorted mononuclear cells through either Qiagen column purification or a centrifugation-based method.

This clone appeared a few times. The antigen this receptor binds is unknown. The CDR3 end is not reached by the read, which stops 3 residues before it; the germline J gene fills it in. The receptor's source is a human donor with common variable immunodeficiency. Sequencing input: peripheral blood mononuclear cells. The rearranged segments are TRBV7-9 and TRBJ2-5, with 7 middle bases fitting TRBD1. The DNA read from the CDR3 is TGTGCCAGCAGCTTAGCAGGGGGCTGGGAGACC. This translates into CASSLAGGWET. The complete CDR3 protein is CASSLAGGWETQYF.